The sample holds many counts of the clone carrying this TCR beta chain. Construction of TCR beta libraries relied on iRepertoire HTBI primers and on Arm-PCR targeting CDR3 regions. TCRdb re-called the multiplex PCR reads with MiXCR, one entry per CDR3 protein. The profile covers about 560,000 distinct CDR3 sequences, with 15% to 20% appearing a single time and approximately 12% taken by the ten largest. Described time point: newly diagnosed GD, antithyroid drugs for less than 3 months. PBMC-extracted RNA yielded the TCR library. These data are taken from a study of regulatory T cells in long-lasting Graves disease. Looked up from germline, CDR1 is MDHEN and CDR2 is SYDVKM. The CDR3 is made up of 15 amino acids. V shed 4 bases and J 4 bases; nucleotides not matched to a gene: 3. This same sample was also taken into another study, of T cells in Graves' hyperthyroidism and ophthalmopathy.

This rearrangement joins TRBV28 to TRBJ2-6, with 8 bases identical to TRBD1. This sequence was found in a man between 18 and 35 years old with Graves disease. The material sequenced was peripheral blood mononuclear cells (PBMCs), taken at new diagnosis, from a patient treated with antithyroid drugs. The CDR3 loop reads CASSSGGSGANVLTF. CDR3 nucleotides: TGTGCCAGCAGTTCAGGGGGCTCCGGGGCCAACGTCCTGACTTTC.